The T cell receptor (beta chain) under discussion was sequenced for a study of T-cell reconstitution after alpha-beta-depleted transplantation in children. Study-level points and caveats: At one year after transplant, newly produced T cells mostly accounted for T-cell counts and diversity. Surviving recipient T cells and thymic progenitors produced the high day-60 TCRbeta diversity seen in some patients. Two months or so post-transplant, alpha-beta T cells reportedly derived from several hundred expanded graft clones.

It was with unique molecular identifiers that the TCRbeta library was prepared. From the PCR reads, TCRdb called clonotypes with MiXCR, one entry per CDR3 protein. Of about a million distinct CDR3 sequences in the sample, about 29% are singletons; the top ten hold under 30%. Trimming pared 5 bases from V and 3 bases from J, leaving 13 bases between. This CDR3 spans 14 amino acids. To note about this clonotype: Its cognate antigen is unknown.

The starting material was PBMCs, mostly from graft donor cells, obtained 360 days after TCRalphabeta/CD19-depleted stem cell transplant. The sequence was collected from a boy in the first two years of life who had a stem cell transplant for SCID, so the T cells may come from the graft donor. The chain links TRBV12-3 or TRBV12-4 to TRBJ2-5, with D possibly called TRBD1 or TRBD2 (5 bases each). The CDR3 protein is CASSPRGPEETQYF. CDR3 sequence (DNA): TGTGCCAGCAGTCCACGGGGCCCAGAAGAGACCCAGTACTTC.